This T cell receptor beta chain was found in a study of cytomegalovirus exposure and HLA in healthy donors. Regarding the study as a whole: Listed as cytomegalovirus-associated were 150 or so TCR beta chains. In a later analysis, TCR beta V- and J-gene trimming showed a link to a missense DCLRE1C variant.

PCR amplification relied on 60 Vbeta primers (plus 13 Jbeta primers). In the original workflow: Approximately 11 million shared chains were among the roughly 80 million unique TCR beta chains that a later analysis counted. TCRdb's table, derived via immunoSEQ multiplex PCR, lists solely in-frame clones and lacks some. V and J calls and clone size are as listed in that table; D and trimming were resolved from the DNA. The data contain some 170,000 clones, approximately 78% of them singletons. Comment on this clone: Its specificity is unknown.

Germline values: CDR1 SGDLS, CDR2 YYNGEE. This CDR3 spans 15 amino acids. With V trimmed by 0 bases and J by 4 bases, 3 bases remained unmatched. The sample consisted of PBMCs. The chain has TRBV9 and TRBJ2-1, with 8 bases fitting TRBD2. This clonotype was obtained from a human donor in good health. This CDR3 reads CASSVEGLAYNEQFF. The DNA for the CDR3 is TGTGCCAGCAGCGTAGAAGGACTAGCTTACAATGAGCAGTTCTTC.